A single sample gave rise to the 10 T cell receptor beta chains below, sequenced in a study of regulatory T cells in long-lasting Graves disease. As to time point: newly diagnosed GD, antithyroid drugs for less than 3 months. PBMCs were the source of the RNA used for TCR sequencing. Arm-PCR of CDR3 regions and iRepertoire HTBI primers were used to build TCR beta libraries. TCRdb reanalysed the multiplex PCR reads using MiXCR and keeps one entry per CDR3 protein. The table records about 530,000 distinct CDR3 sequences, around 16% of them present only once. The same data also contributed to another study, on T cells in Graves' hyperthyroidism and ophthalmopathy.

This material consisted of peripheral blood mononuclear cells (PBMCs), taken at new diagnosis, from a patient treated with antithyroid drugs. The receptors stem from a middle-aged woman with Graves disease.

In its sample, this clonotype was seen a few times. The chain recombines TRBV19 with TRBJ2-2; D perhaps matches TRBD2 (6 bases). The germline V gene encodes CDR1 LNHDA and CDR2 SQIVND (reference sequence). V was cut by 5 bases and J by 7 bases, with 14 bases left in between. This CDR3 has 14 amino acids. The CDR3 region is CASSSYGRDGELFF. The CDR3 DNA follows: TGTGCCAGTAGTTCTTACGGGCGGGACGGGGAGCTGTTTTTT.

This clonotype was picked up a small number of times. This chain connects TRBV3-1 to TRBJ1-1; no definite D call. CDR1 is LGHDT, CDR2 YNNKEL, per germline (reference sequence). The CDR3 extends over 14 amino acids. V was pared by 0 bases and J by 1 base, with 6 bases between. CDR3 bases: TGTGCCAGCAGCCAAGACGGCCAGAACACTGAAGCTTTCTTT. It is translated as CASSQDGQNTEAFF.

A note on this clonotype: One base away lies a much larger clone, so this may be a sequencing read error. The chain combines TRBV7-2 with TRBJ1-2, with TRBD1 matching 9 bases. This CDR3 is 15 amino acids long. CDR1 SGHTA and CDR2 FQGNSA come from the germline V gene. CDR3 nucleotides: TGTCCCAGCAGCTTAGGAGTACAGGGGGCGAGGGGCTACACCTTC. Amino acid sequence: CPSSLGVQGARGYTF. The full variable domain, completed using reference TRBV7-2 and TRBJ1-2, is GAGVSQSPSNKVTEKGKDVELRCDPISGHTALYWYRQSLGQGLEFLIYFQGNSAPDKSGLPSDRFSAERTGGSVSTLTIQRTQQEDSAVYLCPSSLGVQGARGYTFGSGTRLTVV.

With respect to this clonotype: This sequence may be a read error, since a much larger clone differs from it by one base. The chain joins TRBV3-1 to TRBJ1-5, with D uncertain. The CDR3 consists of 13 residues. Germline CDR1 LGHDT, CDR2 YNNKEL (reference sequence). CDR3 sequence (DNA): TGTGCCATCAGCAGGCAGCCCAATCAGCCCCAGCATTTT. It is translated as CAISRQPNQPQHF.

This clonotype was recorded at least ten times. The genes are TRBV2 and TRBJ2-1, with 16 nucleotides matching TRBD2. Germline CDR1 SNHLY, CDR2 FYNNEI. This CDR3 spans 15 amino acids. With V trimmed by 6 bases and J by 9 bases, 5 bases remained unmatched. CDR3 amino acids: CASSFGTSGGGEQFF. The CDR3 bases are TGTGCCAGCAGCTTCGGGACTAGCGGGGGGGGTGAGCAGTTCTTC.

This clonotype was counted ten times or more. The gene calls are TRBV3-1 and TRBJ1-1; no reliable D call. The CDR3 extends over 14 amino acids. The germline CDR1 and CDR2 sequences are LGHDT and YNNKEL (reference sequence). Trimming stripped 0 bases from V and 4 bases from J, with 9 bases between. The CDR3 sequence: CASSQDFGTTEAFF. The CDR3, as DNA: TGTGCCAGCAGCCAAGATTTTGGCACCACTGAAGCTTTCTTT.

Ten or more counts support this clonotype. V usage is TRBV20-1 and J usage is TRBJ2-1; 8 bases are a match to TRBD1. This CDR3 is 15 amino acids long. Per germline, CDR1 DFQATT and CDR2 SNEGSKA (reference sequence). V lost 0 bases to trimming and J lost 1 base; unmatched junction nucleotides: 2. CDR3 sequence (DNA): TGCAGTGCTAGAGACCGGGACAGGTCCTACAATGAGCAGTTCTTC. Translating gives CSARDRDRSYNEQFF.

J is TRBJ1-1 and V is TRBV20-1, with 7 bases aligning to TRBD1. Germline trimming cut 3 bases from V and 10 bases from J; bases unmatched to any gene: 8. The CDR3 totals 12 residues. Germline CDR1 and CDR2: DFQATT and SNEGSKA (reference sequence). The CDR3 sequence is CSASRQGVGAFF. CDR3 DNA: TGCAGTGCTAGTAGACAGGGAGTAGGAGCTTTCTTT.

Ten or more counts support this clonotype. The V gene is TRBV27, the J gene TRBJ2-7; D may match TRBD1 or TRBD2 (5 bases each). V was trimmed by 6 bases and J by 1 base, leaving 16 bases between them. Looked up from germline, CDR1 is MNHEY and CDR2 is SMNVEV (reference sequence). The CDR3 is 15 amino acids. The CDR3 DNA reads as TGTGCCAGCAGGGGGGAAGCTACAGGATCCTACGAGCAGTACTTC. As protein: CASRGEATGSYEQYF.

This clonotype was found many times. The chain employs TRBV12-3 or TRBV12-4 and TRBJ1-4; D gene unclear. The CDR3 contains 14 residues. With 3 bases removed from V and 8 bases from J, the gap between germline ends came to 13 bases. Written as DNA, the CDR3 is TGTGCCAGCAGTTTTTCTGGGGTGAGGGAAAAACTGTTTTTT. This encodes CASSFSGVREKLFF.